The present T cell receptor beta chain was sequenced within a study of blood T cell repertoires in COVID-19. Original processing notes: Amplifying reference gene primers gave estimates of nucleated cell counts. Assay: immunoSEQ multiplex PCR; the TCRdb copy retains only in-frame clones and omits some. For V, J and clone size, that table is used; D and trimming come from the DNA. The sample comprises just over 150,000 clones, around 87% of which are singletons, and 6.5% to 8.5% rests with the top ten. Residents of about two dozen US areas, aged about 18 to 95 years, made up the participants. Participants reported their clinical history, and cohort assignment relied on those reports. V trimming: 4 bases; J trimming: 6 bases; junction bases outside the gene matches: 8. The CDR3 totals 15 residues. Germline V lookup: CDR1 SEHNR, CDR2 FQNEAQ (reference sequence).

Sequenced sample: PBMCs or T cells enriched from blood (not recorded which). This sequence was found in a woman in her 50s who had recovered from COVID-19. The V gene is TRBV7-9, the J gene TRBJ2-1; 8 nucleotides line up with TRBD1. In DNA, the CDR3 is TGTGCCAGCAGCTCCCGCACAGGGGGGACCAATGAGCAGTTCTTC. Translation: CASSSRTGGTNEQFF.